This TCR beta chain was sequenced in a study of blood T cell repertoires in COVID-19. Study in general: The origin of the acute and convalescent COVID-19 samples was the United States, Italy and Spain. The analysed material was cDNA or gDNA that came from T cells, B-cell-depleted T cells, or PBMCs.

Original methodology: How many nucleated cells were present was estimated from reference gene primer amplification. Sequencing was performed with immunoSEQ multiplex PCR; in TCRdb, only in-frame clones are kept and a portion is missing. The D gene and trimming were derived from the DNA, and the V and J assignments and clone size from that table. Of a few hundred thousand clones listed, approximately 83% are singletons. From germline, CDR1 is SGHTA and CDR2 FQGNSA. The V and J ends lost 5 bases and 2 bases respectively, with 14 bases between them. The CDR3 consists of 15 residues. The sequence was obtained from a young man who had recovered from COVID-19. The sequencing sample was made of peripheral blood. V usage is TRBV7-2 and J usage is TRBJ2-3; no definite D call. The CDR3 spells CASSHAAESTDTQYF. The DNA of the CDR3 is TGTGCCAGCAGCCATGCCGCGGAATCCACAGATACGCAGTATTTT.